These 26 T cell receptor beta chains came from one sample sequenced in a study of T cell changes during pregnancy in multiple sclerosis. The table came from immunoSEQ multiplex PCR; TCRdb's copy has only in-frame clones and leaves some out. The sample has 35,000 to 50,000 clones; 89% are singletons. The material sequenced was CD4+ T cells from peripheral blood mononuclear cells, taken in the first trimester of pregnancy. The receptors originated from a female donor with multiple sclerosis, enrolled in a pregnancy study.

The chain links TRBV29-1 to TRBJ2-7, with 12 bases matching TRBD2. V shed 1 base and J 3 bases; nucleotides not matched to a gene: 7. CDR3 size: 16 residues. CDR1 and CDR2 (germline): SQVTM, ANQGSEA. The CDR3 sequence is CSVEGSGLAGYYEQYF. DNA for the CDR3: TGCAGCGTTGAAGGCTCCGGACTAGCGGGGTACTACGAGCAGTACTTC.

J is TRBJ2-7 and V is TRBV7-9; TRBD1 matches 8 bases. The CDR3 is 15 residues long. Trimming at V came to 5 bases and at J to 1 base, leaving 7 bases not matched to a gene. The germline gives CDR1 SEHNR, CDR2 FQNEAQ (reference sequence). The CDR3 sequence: CASSRLGDRSYEQYF. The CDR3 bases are TGTGCCAGCAGCCGTCTTGGGGACAGGTCCTACGAGCAGTACTTC.

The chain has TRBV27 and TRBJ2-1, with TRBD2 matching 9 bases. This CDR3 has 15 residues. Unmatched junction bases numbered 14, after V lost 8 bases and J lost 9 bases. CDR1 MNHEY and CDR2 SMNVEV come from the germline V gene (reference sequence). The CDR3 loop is CASEDSGSHPGEQFF. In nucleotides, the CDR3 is TGTGCCAGCGAAGATAGCGGGAGCCACCCCGGTGAGCAGTTCTTC.

The CDR3, as DNA: TGTGCCAGCAGCGTAGGAGCGGGAGTTGGAGATACGCAGTATTTT. Translated: CASSVGAGVGDTQYF. The chain carries TRBV9 and TRBJ2-3; the match to TRBD2 covers 8 bases. The CDR3 has 15 amino acids. Germline lookup yields CDR1 SGDLS and CDR2 YYNGEE. Trimming at V came to 0 bases and at J to 5 bases, leaving 5 bases not matched to a gene.

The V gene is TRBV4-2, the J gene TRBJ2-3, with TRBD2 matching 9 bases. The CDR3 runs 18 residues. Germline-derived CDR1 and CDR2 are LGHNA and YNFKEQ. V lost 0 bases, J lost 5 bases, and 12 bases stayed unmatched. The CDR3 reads CASSQDLIRELAGDTQYF. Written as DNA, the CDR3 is TGTGCCAGCAGCCAAGATCTTATCCGAGAACTAGCGGGAGATACGCAGTATTTT.

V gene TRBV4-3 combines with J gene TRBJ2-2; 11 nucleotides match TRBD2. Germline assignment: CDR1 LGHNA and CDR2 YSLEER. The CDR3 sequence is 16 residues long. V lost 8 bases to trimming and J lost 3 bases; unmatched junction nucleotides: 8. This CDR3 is CASAGTGLADTGELFF. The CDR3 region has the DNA TGCGCCAGCGCCGGCACGGGACTAGCGGACACCGGGGAGCTGTTTTTT.

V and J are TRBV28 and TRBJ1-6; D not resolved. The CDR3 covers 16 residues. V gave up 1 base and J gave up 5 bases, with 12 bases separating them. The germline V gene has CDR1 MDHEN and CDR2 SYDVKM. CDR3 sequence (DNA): TGTGCCAGCAGTTTATTGTCAGCGAATAATAATTCACCCCTCCACTTT. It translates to CASSLLSANNNSPLHF.

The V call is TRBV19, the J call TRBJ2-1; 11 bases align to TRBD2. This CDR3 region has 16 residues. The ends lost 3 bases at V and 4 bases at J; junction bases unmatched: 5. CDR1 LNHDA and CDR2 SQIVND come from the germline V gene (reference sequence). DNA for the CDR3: TGTGCCAGTAGTATCATCACTAGCGGGAGTTACAATGAGCAGTTCTTC. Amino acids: CASSIITSGSYNEQFF.

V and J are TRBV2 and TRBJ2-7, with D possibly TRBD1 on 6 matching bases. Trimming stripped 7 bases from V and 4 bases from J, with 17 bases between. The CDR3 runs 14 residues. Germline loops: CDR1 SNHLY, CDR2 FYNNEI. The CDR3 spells CASIEGQGQYEQYF. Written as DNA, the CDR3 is TGTGCCAGCATCGAGGGGCAGGGGCAGTACGAGCAGTACTTC.

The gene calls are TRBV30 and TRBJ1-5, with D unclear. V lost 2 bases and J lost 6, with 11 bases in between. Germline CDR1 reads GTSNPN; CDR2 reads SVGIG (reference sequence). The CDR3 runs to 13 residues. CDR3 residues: CAWSWASGQPQHF. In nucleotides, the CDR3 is TGTGCCTGGAGTTGGGCTAGCGGTCAGCCCCAGCATTTT.

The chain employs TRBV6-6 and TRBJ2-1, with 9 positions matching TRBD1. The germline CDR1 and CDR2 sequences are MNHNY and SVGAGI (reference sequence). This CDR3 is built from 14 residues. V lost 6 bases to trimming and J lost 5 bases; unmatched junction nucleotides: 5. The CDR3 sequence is CASRGTGNNNEQFF. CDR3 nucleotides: TGTGCCAGCAGAGGGACAGGGAACAACAATGAGCAGTTCTTC.

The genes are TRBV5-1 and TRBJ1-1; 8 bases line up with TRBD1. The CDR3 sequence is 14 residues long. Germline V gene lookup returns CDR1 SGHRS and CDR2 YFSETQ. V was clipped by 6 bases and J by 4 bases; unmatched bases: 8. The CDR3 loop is CASTLTGGSTEAFF. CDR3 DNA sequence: TGCGCCAGCACACTTACAGGGGGGAGCACTGAAGCTTTCTTT.

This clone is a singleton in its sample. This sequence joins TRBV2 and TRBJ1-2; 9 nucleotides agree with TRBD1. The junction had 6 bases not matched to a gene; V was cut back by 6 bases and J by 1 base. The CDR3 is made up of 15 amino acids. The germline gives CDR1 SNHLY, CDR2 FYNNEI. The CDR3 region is CASRGQGIGNYGYTF. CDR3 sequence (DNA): TGTGCCAGCAGGGGACAGGGCATCGGTAACTATGGCTACACCTTC.

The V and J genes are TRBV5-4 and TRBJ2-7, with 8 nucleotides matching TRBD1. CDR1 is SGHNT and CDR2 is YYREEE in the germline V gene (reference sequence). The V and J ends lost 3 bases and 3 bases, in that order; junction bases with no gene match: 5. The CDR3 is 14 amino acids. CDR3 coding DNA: TGTGCCAGCAGCTCCGGACAGGGACGCTACGAGCAGTACTTC. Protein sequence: CASSSGQGRYEQYF.

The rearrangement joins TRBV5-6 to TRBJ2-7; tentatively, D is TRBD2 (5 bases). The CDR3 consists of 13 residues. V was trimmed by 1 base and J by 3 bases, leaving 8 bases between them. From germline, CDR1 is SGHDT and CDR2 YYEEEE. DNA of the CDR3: TGTGCCAGCAGCTTGCTACTAGACTACGAGCAGTACTTC. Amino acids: CASSLLLDYEQYF.

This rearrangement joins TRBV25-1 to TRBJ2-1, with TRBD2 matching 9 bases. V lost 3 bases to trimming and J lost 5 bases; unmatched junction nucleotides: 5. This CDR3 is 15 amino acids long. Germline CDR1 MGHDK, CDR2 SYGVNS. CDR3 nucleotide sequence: TGTGCCAGCAGTGATCGGGCGGGGGGGGACAATGAGCAGTTCTTC. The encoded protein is CASSDRAGGDNEQFF.

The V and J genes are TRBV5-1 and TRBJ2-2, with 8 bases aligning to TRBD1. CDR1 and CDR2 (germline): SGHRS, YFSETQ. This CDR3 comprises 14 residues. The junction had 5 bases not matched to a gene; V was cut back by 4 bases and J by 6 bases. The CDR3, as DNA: TGCGCCAGCAGCGAACAGGGGGGTCCCGGGGAGCTGTTTTTT. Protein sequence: CASSEQGGPGELFF.

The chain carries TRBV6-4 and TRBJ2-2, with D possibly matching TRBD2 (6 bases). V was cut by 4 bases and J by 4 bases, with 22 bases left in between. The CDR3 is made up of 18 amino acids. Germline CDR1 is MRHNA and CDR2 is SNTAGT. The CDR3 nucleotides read TGTGCCAGCAGTGCCTCCTATGGAGGGAGCGGTGTCACCGGGGAGCTGTTTTTT. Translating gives CASSASYGGSGVTGELFF.

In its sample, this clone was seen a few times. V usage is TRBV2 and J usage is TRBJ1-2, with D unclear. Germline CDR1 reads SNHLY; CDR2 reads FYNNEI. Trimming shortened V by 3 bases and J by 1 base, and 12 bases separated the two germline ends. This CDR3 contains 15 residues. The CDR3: CASSDSAGSNYGYTF. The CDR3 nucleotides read TGTGCCAGCAGTGACTCGGCAGGCAGTAACTATGGCTACACCTTC.

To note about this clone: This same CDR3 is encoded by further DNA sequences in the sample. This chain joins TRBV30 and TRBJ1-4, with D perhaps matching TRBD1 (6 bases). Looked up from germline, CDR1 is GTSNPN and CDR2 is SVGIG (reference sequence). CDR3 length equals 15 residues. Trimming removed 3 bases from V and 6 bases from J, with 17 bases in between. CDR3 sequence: CAWRRRRRTDEKLFF. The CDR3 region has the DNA TGTGCCTGGAGAAGGAGGAGGCGGACAGATGAAAAACTGTTTTTT.

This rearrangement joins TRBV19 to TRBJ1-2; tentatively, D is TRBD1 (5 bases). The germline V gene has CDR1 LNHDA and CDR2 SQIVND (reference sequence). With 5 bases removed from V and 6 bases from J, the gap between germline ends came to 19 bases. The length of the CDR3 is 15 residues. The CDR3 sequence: CASSSPQAGDNGYTF. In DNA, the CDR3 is TGTGCCAGTAGTTCCCCACAGGCGGGGGATAATGGCTACACCTTC.

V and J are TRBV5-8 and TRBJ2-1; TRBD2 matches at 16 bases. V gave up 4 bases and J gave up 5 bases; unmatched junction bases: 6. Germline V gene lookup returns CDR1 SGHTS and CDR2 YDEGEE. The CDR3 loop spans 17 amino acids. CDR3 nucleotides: TGTGCCAGCAGCAAGGGACTAGCGGGAGGGACCCACAATGAGCAGTTCTTC. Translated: CASSKGLAGGTHNEQFF. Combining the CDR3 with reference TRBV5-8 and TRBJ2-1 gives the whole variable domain EAGVTQSPTHLIKTRGQQATLRCSPISGHTSVYWYQQALGLGLQFLLWYDEGEERNRGNFPPRFSGRQFPNYSSELNVNALELEDSALYLCASSKGLAGGTHNEQFFGPGTRLTVL.

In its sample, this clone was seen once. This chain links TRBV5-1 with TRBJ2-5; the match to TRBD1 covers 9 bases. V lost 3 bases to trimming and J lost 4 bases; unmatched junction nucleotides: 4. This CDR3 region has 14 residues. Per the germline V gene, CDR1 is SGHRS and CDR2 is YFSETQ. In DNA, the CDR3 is TGCGCCAGCAGCTCGGGACAGGGAAGAGAGACCCAGTACTTC. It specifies CASSSGQGRETQYF.

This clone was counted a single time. This CDR3 is CASRPGTGVSSYNEQFF. The CDR3 DNA reads as TGCGCCAGCAGGCCTGGGACAGGAGTTTCCTCCTACAATGAGCAGTTCTTC. The chain employs TRBV5-1 and TRBJ2-1; 8 bases fit TRBD1. V trimming: 5 bases; J trimming: 0 bases; junction bases outside the gene matches: 10. This CDR3 comprises 17 residues. Germline V gene lookup returns CDR1 SGHRS and CDR2 YFSETQ. The full variable domain, with the rest looked up from reference TRBV5-1 and TRBJ2-1, is KAGVTQTPRYLIKTRGQQVTLSCSPISGHRSVSWYQQTPGQGLQFLFEYFSETQRNKGNFPGRFSGRQFSNSRSEMNVSTLELGDSALYLCASRPGTGVSSYNEQFFGPGTRLTVL.

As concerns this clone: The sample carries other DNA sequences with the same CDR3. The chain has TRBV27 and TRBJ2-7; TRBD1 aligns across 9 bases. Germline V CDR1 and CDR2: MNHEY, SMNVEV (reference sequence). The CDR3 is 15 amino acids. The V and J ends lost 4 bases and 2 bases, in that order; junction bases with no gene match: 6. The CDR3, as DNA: TGTGCCAGCAGTTCTTTGGGGACAGGGACCTACGAGCAGTACTTC. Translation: CASSSLGTGTYEQYF.

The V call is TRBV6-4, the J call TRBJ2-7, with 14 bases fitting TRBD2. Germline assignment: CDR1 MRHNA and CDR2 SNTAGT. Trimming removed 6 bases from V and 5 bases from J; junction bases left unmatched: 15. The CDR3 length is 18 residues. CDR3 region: CASRGTSGRLWVGDEQYF. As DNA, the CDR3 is TGTGCCAGCAGGGGGACTAGCGGGAGATTGTGGGTTGGGGACGAGCAGTACTTC.